Listed below are T cell receptor beta chains from one sample, sequenced in a study of cytomegalovirus exposure and HLA in healthy donors. Method: immunoSEQ multiplex PCR; TCRdb's copy keeps in-frame clones and lacks some. This table has fewer than 400,000 clones, 86% appearing once. The sequencing input was PBMCs. The source of these receptors is a woman aged 18-29 years in good health and CMV-seronegative. Each CDR3 is given without its conserved first and last residue. Fields, in order: V gene, J gene, CDR3 protein.

v_call: TRBV7-2
j_call: TRBJ1-5
cdr3_aa: ASSLSILGGAQH

v_call: TRBV19
j_call: TRBJ2-7
cdr3_aa: ASSIDPVRLAGGSYEQY

v_call: TRBV5-6
j_call: TRBJ2-3
cdr3_aa: ASSLGLAGNTDTQY

v_call: TRBV29-1
j_call: TRBJ2-1
cdr3_aa: SVDRIDRVNEQF

v_call: TRBV6-5
j_call: TRBJ1-2
cdr3_aa: ASSLGQFNYGYT

v_call: TRBV12-5
j_call: TRBJ2-7
cdr3_aa: ASGLNFQQY

v_call: TRBV19
j_call: TRBJ2-3
cdr3_aa: ASSKTSGGTDTQY

v_call: TRBV5-8
j_call: TRBJ2-7
cdr3_aa: ASSSIRQGTVSHEQY

v_call: TRBV7-9
j_call: TRBJ2-5
cdr3_aa: ASSSQGLPGVTQY

v_call: TRBV18
j_call: TRBJ1-2
cdr3_aa: ASSPEPGQGDYGYT

v_call: TRBV27
j_call: TRBJ1-1
cdr3_aa: ASSSRTGTGLGAF

v_call: TRBV27
j_call: TRBJ2-7
cdr3_aa: ASSRGTAYEQY

v_call: TRBV19
j_call: TRBJ1-4
cdr3_aa: ASSISVGRGVSTNEKLF

v_call: TRBV28
j_call: TRBJ2-7
cdr3_aa: ASSPGTSGRAGEQY

v_call: TRBV9
j_call: TRBJ2-3
cdr3_aa: ASSPGTSSDMQY

v_call: TRBV7-2
j_call: TRBJ2-1
cdr3_aa: ASSLGASGISYNEQF

v_call: TRBV28
j_call: TRBJ2-7
cdr3_aa: ASSPAEDLAPEQY

v_call: TRBV9
j_call: TRBJ2-3
cdr3_aa: ASTAGAPLTSDTQY

v_call: TRBV5-5
j_call: TRBJ2-6
cdr3_aa: ASSLSYGANVLT

v_call: TRBV4-3
j_call: TRBJ2-2
cdr3_aa: ASSQAGGGIGELF

v_call: TRBV13
j_call: TRBJ2-7
cdr3_aa: ASSLRGGGWGYEQY

v_call: TRBV4-3
j_call: TRBJ2-1
cdr3_aa: ASSHWRENYNEQF

v_call: TRBV30
j_call: TRBJ1-1
cdr3_aa: AWSALTGNTEAF

v_call: TRBV27
j_call: TRBJ2-4
cdr3_aa: ASSFGPGLNIQY

v_call: TRBV12-5
j_call: TRBJ2-2
cdr3_aa: ASVGGGVTGELF

v_call: TRBV29-1
j_call: TRBJ1-1
cdr3_aa: SVVGHWNTEAF

v_call: TRBV11-2
j_call: TRBJ1-2
cdr3_aa: ASSPGQAPSEGYT

v_call: TRBV9
j_call: TRBJ1-4
cdr3_aa: ASSVAGFSYEKLF

v_call: TRBV28
j_call: TRBJ2-7
cdr3_aa: ASSSGGSLSYEQY

v_call: TRBV9
j_call: TRBJ2-3
cdr3_aa: ASGPAGVNSDTQY

v_call: TRBV30
j_call: TRBJ1-1
cdr3_aa: AWSDQGLIGAF

v_call: TRBV6-1
j_call: TRBJ2-1
cdr3_aa: ASSEAGLSYNEQF

v_call: TRBV9
j_call: TRBJ2-6
cdr3_aa: ASSVVLGANVLT

v_call: TRBV5-1
j_call: TRBJ1-2
cdr3_aa: ASSASQGQDYGYT

v_call: TRBV5-4
j_call: TRBJ2-7
cdr3_aa: ASRLAGAEQY

v_call: TRBV9
j_call: TRBJ2-1
cdr3_aa: ASSVRLAPDGEQF

v_call: TRBV10-3
j_call: TRBJ2-2
cdr3_aa: AISESRVTGELF

v_call: TRBV19
j_call: TRBJ2-1
cdr3_aa: ASMEVGAGHRNEQF

v_call: TRBV10-2
j_call: TRBJ2-7
cdr3_aa: ASWGGTSGETYEQY

v_call: TRBV29-1
j_call: TRBJ2-5
cdr3_aa: SVRNRDREETQY

v_call: TRBV11-3
j_call: TRBJ2-1
cdr3_aa: ASSLVDARMDEQF